These 3 T cell receptor beta chains originate from one sample sequenced in a study of shared T cell receptors in the human thymus. Repertoires were generated with immunoSEQ multiplex PCR, while TCRdb's copy carries only in-frame clones and drops some. The sample shows hundreds of thousands of clones, more than 75% of them seen only once. The same data also contributed to another study, on human thymus T cells.

Sequencing was performed on thymocytes. These receptors all come from a boy less than two years old with a congenital heart defect.

The rearrangement links TRBV7-9 to TRBJ2-3; 7 nucleotides match TRBD2. The CDR3 has 16 residues. Germline-derived CDR1 and CDR2 are SEHNR and FQNEAQ (reference sequence). Germline trimming cut 0 bases from V and 6 bases from J; bases unmatched to any gene: 9. This CDR3 reads CASSLASGSLTDTQYF. CDR3 coding DNA: TGTGCCAGCAGCTTAGCTAGCGGGTCTCTCACGGATACGCAGTATTTT.

The chain recombines TRBV4-3 with TRBJ2-1; TRBD1 matches at 9 bases. Trimming took 2 bases from V and 8 from J; bases not matched to a gene: 4. Germline CDR1 LGHNA, CDR2 YSLEER. The CDR3 has 14 amino acids. The CDR3 is CASSQTTGGHEQFF. CDR3 in DNA: TGCGCCAGCAGCCAAACAACAGGGGGCCATGAGCAGTTCTTC.

The CDR3, as DNA: TGTGCCAGCAGCCAACTTAGCGGGCCCTCCTACGAGCAGTACTTC. Its translation is CASSQLSGPSYEQYF. The V gene is TRBV14, the J gene TRBJ2-7, with 7 bases identical to TRBD2. Germline-derived CDR1 and CDR2 are SGHDN and FVKESK. V lost 2 bases and J lost 0; bases outside the gene matches: 4. The CDR3 consists of 15 residues. The full variable domain, its missing parts supplied by reference TRBV14 and TRBJ2-7, is EAGVTQFPSHSVIEKGQTVTLRCDPISGHDNLYWYRRVMGKEIKFLLHFVKESKQDESGMPNNRFLAERTGGTYSTLKVQPAELEDSGVYFCASSQLSGPSYEQYFGPGTRLTVT.